These 10 T cell receptor beta chains originate from one sample sequenced in a study of shared clonotypes between healthy human individuals. This table comes from immunoSEQ multiplex PCR, and its TCRdb copy is limited to in-frame clones, with some not included. The sample consists of over a million clones, approximately 80% of them appearing once. The sequencing input was memory CD4+ T cells from PBMCs. Noted subset: CD45RA-negative fraction. All receptors derive from a man in his late teens or twenties in good health. Some clones in this sample may be carry-over from other donors' samples.

About this clone itself: The sample holds other DNA sequences that translate to the same CDR3. J is TRBJ2-7 and V is TRBV18, with 8 bases fitting TRBD2. CDR1 is KGHSH and CDR2 is LQKENI in the germline V gene. V gave up 3 bases and J gave up 1 base; unmatched junction bases: 5. This CDR3 spans 15 amino acids. This chain's CDR3 is CASSPGASGSYEQYF. The DNA for the CDR3 is TGTGCCAGCTCACCCGGGGCTAGCGGGTCCTACGAGCAGTACTTC.

The sample holds one count of this clone. The chain combines TRBV5-4 with TRBJ2-7; 7 bases agree with TRBD1. The CDR3 contains 14 residues. The J segment lost 3 bases and the V segment lost 4 bases, leaving 7 bases of the junction unmatched. CDR1 and CDR2 (germline): SGHNT, YYREEE (reference sequence). CDR3 region: CASSAPGQNYEQYF. In DNA form, the CDR3 reads TGTGCCAGCAGCGCCCCGGGACAGAACTACGAGCAGTACTTC.

This chain joins TRBV11-2 and TRBJ2-7; 15 nucleotides align to TRBD2. The J segment lost 2 bases and the V segment lost 2 bases, leaving 7 bases of the junction unmatched. The CDR3 is 18 residues long. Germline V gene data show CDR1 as SGHAT and CDR2 as FQNNGV. The CDR3 DNA sequence: TGTGCCAGCAGCTTAATTGGGACTAGCGGGAGGATCCCCTACGAGCAGTACTTC. This sequence encodes CASSLIGTSGRIPYEQYF. Looking up the rest from reference TRBV11-2 and TRBJ2-7 gives the full variable domain: EAGVAQSPRYKIIEKRQSVAFWCNPISGHATLYWYQQILGQGPKLLIQFQNNGVVDDSQLPKDRFSAERLKGVDSTLKIQPAKLEDSAVYLCASSLIGTSGRIPYEQYFGPGTRLTVT.

This chain links TRBV10-1 with TRBJ2-1; TRBD2 agrees at 11 bases. Unmatched junction bases numbered 4, after V lost 6 bases and J lost 0 bases. The V gene's germline CDR1 is WNHNN and CDR2 SYGVQD (reference sequence). The CDR3 runs 16 residues. The CDR3 reads CASSETSGTSYNEQFF. The CDR3 bases are TGCGCCAGCAGCGAGACTAGCGGGACCTCCTACAATGAGCAGTTCTTC.

The J gene is TRBJ2-3, the V gene TRBV7-2; 8 bases line up with TRBD2. With V trimmed by 4 bases and J by 5 bases, 8 bases remained unmatched. Germline V gives CDR1 SGHTA, CDR2 FQGNSA. CDR3 length: 15 residues. For the CDR3, the DNA is TGTGCCAGCAGCTGGGCCGGGAGGGCCGGAGATACGCAGTATTTT. Protein product: CASSWAGRAGDTQYF.

The chain has TRBV18 and TRBJ1-3; D is possibly TRBD1 (6 bases). This CDR3 contains 17 residues. The germline CDR1 and CDR2 sequences are KGHSH and LQKENI. Deletions cut 2 bases from V and 0 bases from J, with 14 bases between. CDR3 coding DNA: TGTGCCAGCTCACCAGAGACAGGCTACGTCTCTGGAAACACCATATATTTT. Protein: CASSPETGYVSGNTIYF.

In this sample, this clone turned up a few times. The chain recombines TRBV20-1 with TRBJ2-4; D may be TRBD1 (6 bases). The germline gives CDR1 DFQATT, CDR2 SNEGSKA (reference sequence). Trimming took 5 bases from V and 14 from J, leaving 16 bases between them. There are 11 residues in the CDR3. In DNA, the CDR3 is TGCAGTGCTTCCCCCGGACAGCCCGAGTACTTC. This codes for CSASPGQPEYF.

V and J are TRBV28 and TRBJ1-5, with 7 bases aligning to TRBD1. CDR1 is MDHEN and CDR2 is SYDVKM in the germline V gene. V trimming: 6 bases; J trimming: 0 bases; junction bases outside the gene matches: 5. The CDR3 covers 15 residues. Written as DNA, the CDR3 is TGTGCCAGCAGCACGGGACAGAATAGCAATCAGCCCCAGCATTTT. Translated, it gives CASSTGQNSNQPQHF.

This clone has only a few counts. The rearrangement uses TRBV4-1 and TRBJ2-5; D is perhaps TRBD1 (5 bases). The germline V gene has CDR1 MGHRA and CDR2 YSYEKL. This CDR3 comprises 15 residues. Deletions cut 0 bases from V and 4 bases from J, with 12 bases between. The CDR3 DNA follows: TGCGCCAGCAGCCAAGACGAAGGCAGGGTAGAGACCCAGTACTTC. Encoded protein: CASSQDEGRVETQYF.

V and J are TRBV4-1 and TRBJ2-5; D gene unclear. Trimming stripped 4 bases from V and 5 bases from J, with 8 bases between. The CDR3 is made up of 12 amino acids. CDR1 and CDR2 (germline): MGHRA, YSYEKL. Written as DNA, the CDR3 is TGCGCCAGCAGCCGCCCAGCGGAGACCCAGTACTTC. Its protein product is CASSRPAETQYF.